This TCR beta chain came from a study of blood T cells in healthy people across ages. The germline V and J ends were trimmed by 7 bases and 0 bases, with 19 bases remaining between them. Germline values: CDR1 MNHEY, CDR2 SMNVEV (reference sequence). The CDR3 totals 16 residues. The use of a sample-barcoded 5' primer and a J-beta primer mix characterized a second PCR of roughly 6 to 11 cycles. A single record per CDR3 protein comes from TCRdb applying MiXCR to the 5' RACE reads. The sample yields hundreds of thousands of distinct CDR3 sequences, around half seen once. Researchers report isolating at least 6.5 million PBMCs per sample. Study-level results: The CMV status of each donor remained undetermined, and this could have confounded shifts in expanded clonotypes. Because sorting was not performed, PBMCs prevented conclusive naive versus antigen-experienced comparison.

This clonotype was detected a few times. The antigen is not known. The clonotype comes from a man aged 80 or over in good health. The specimen was blood. This chain uses TRBV27 with TRBJ2-7; D could derive from TRBD1 or TRBD2 (5 bases each). CDR3 residues: CASIRDGSLSSYEQYF. The CDR3 DNA is TGTGCCAGCATCAGGGACGGGTCCCTCAGCTCCTACGAGCAGTACTTC.